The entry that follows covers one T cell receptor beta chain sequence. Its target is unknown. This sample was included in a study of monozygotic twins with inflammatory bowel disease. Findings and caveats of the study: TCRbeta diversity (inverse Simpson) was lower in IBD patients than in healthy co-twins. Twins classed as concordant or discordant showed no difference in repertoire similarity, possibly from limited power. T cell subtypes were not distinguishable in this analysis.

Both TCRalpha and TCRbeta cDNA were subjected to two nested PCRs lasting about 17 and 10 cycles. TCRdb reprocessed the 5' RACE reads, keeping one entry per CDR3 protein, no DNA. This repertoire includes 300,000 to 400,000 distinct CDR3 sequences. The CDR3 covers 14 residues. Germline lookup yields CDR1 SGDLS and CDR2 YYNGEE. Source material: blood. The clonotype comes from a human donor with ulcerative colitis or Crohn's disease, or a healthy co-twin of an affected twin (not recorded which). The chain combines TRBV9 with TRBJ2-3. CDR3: CASSVSDLYDTQYF. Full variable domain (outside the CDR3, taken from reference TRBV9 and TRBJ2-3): DSGVTQTPKHLITATGQRVTLRCSPRSGDLSVYWYQQSLDQGLQFLIQYYNGEERAKGNILERFSAQQFPDLHSELNLSSLELGDSALYFCASSVSDLYDTQYFGPGTRLTVL.